One and the same sample provided the 20 T cell receptor beta chains below, sequenced in a study of blood T cell repertoires in COVID-19. Here immunoSEQ multiplex PCR was the method, and the copy in TCRdb shows in-frame clones only, minus some. The sample has 200,000 to 250,000 clones; 92% are singletons. Material: peripheral blood. All receptors come from a man between 60 and 75 years old with COVID-19, enrolled during active disease.

The chain recombines TRBV29-1 with TRBJ1-1, with 7 bases identical to TRBD1. Losses at the gene ends were 6 bases for V and 5 bases for J; bases not matched to a gene: 9. CDR1 is SQVTM and CDR2 is ANQGSEA in the germline V gene. This CDR3 has 13 amino acids. The CDR3 sequence: CSVAKGAGTEAFF. CDR3 DNA: TGCAGCGTCGCTAAGGGGGCAGGTACTGAAGCTTTCTTT.

Points on this clone: Other DNA sequences in this specimen translate into the identical CDR3. The chain couples TRBV7-2 to TRBJ2-1; perhaps TRBD1 as D (5 bases). The CDR3 consists of 15 residues. From germline, CDR1 is SGHTA and CDR2 FQGNSA. The V and J ends lost 0 bases and 4 bases respectively, with 10 bases between them. The CDR3: CASSLAQGAYNEQFF. DNA for the CDR3: TGTGCCAGCAGCTTAGCGCAAGGGGCGTACAATGAGCAGTTCTTC.

V is TRBV6-2 or TRBV6-3 and J is TRBJ1-5; D not certain. There are 19 residues in the CDR3. Per germline, CDR1 MNHEY and CDR2 SVGEGT. Trimming left V 4 bases short and J 0 bases short, with 22 bases between. CDR3 loop: CASSWSAEGGKNSNQPQHF. The CDR3 DNA follows: TGTGCCAGCAGTTGGTCGGCAGAGGGTGGGAAAAATAGCAATCAGCCCCAGCATTTT.

The V and J genes are TRBV9 and TRBJ1-3; D gene ambiguous. V shed 7 bases and J shed 4 bases, with 9 bases lying between them. Per germline, CDR1 SGDLS and CDR2 YYNGEE. The CDR3 is made up of 12 amino acids. The CDR3 DNA sequence: TGTGCCAGCCGAGGTTCAGGAAACACCATATATTTT. Translated: CASRGSGNTIYF.

The V gene is TRBV5-1, the J gene TRBJ2-1; 7 bases line up with TRBD2. The CDR3 extends over 14 amino acids. Germline values: CDR1 SGHRS, CDR2 YFSETQ. Germline trimming cut 4 bases from V and 3 bases from J; bases unmatched to any gene: 4. CDR3 DNA: TGCGCCAGCAGCGGGACTACTAGCTACAATGAGCAGTTCTTC. As protein: CASSGTTSYNEQFF. Full variable domain (missing parts from reference TRBV5-1 and TRBJ2-1): KAGVTQTPRYLIKTRGQQVTLSCSPISGHRSVSWYQQTPGQGLQFLFEYFSETQRNKGNFPGRFSGRQFSNSRSEMNVSTLELGDSALYLCASSGTTSYNEQFFGPGTRLTVL.

V is TRBV9 and J is TRBJ2-1; possible D gene TRBD1, 6 bases. Germline V gene data show CDR1 as SGDLS and CDR2 as YYNGEE. The CDR3 has 13 amino acids. V was cut by 0 bases and J by 9 bases, with 10 bases left in between. This chain's CDR3 is CASSVGQASEQFF. CDR3 DNA sequence: TGTGCCAGCAGCGTAGGACAGGCATCTGAGCAGTTCTTC.

This chain links TRBV12-5 with TRBJ2-2; D is undetermined. Germline V gene lookup returns CDR1 LGHNT and CDR2 FRNRAP. This CDR3 is 15 amino acids long. Trimming stripped 4 bases from V and 5 bases from J, with 14 bases between. The CDR3 loop reads CASGSSTFATGELFF. In DNA form, the CDR3 reads TGTGCTAGTGGTTCCTCCACATTCGCTACCGGGGAGCTGTTTTTT. The full variable domain, its missing parts supplied by reference TRBV12-5 and TRBJ2-2, is DARVTQTPRHKVTEMGQEVTMRCQPILGHNTVFWYRQTMMQGLELLAYFRNRAPLDDSGMPKDRFSAEMPDATLATLKIQPSEPRDSAVYFCASGSSTFATGELFFGEGSRLTVL.

This clone appeared a few times. The chain employs TRBV5-4 and TRBJ1-4; 9 nucleotides align to TRBD1. This CDR3 is built from 15 residues. J lost 5 bases, V lost 1 base, and 3 bases had no gene match. CDR1 and CDR2 (germline): SGHNT, YYREEE (reference sequence). DNA of the CDR3: TGTGCCAGCAGCTTGTCTGGGACAGGGAATGAAAAACTGTTTTTT. Residues: CASSLSGTGNEKLFF.

The chain uses TRBV27 and TRBJ1-2; D perhaps matches TRBD1 (5 bases). The V end lost 0 bases, the J end lost 4 bases, and 15 bases lay between the germline ends. This CDR3 has 16 residues. CDR1 is MNHEY and CDR2 is SMNVEV in the germline V gene (reference sequence). CDR3 nucleotide sequence: TGTGCCAGCAGTTTATCTAGTCCGGGGGTTCGCTATGGCTACACCTTC. Translation: CASSLSSPGVRYGYTF.

The chain employs TRBV4-1 and TRBJ1-2; D is possibly TRBD1 (6 bases). CDR1 is MGHRA and CDR2 is YSYEKL in the germline V gene. Between the trimmed V and J ends, which lost 4 bases and 4 bases, there was a span of 16 bases. The CDR3 contains 15 residues. The CDR3 reads CASSPTGSLLYGYTF. CDR3 bases: TGCGCCAGCAGCCCTACAGGGTCTCTACTCTATGGCTACACCTTC.

This clone was seen only once. The chain combines TRBV6-5 with TRBJ2-7; D not certain. Germline V gene lookup returns CDR1 MNHEY and CDR2 SVGAGI. The CDR3 has 12 residues. The V and J ends lost 6 bases and 4 bases respectively, with 10 bases between them. The CDR3 DNA reads TGTGCCAGCAGAAGCAAAACTTACGAGCAGTACTTC. Protein product: CASRSKTYEQYF.

Written as DNA, the CDR3 is TGCAGCGTTCAGGCGGACAGAACTCAGCCCCAGCATTTT. Encoded protein: CSVQADRTQPQHF. The chain joins TRBV29-1 to TRBJ1-5, with D maybe TRBD1 (6 bases). Germline CDR1 SQVTM, CDR2 ANQGSEA. CDR3 length: 13 residues. The V end lost 5 bases, the J end lost 6 bases, and 14 bases lay between the germline ends.

The genes are TRBV19 and TRBJ1-5; 10 bases are a match to TRBD1. CDR1 and CDR2 from the germline V gene are LNHDA and SQIVND (reference sequence). The CDR3 covers 14 residues. With 7 bases clipped from V and 6 bases from J, the junction kept 6 bases outside the gene matches. CDR3 coding DNA: TGTGCCAGTAACCGGGACAGGGGTCTTCAGCCCCAGCATTTT. Amino acid sequence: CASNRDRGLQPQHF.

The J gene is TRBJ1-6, the V gene TRBV30; D is uncertain. Looked up from germline, CDR1 is GTSNPN and CDR2 is SVGIG (reference sequence). V lost 0 bases to trimming and J lost 6 bases, with 6 bases between them. This CDR3 spans 13 amino acids. The CDR3 here is CAWSVTGNSPLHF. In DNA, the CDR3 is TGTGCCTGGAGTGTAACGGGTAATTCACCCCTCCACTTT.

Only one count was recorded for this clone. The rearrangement uses TRBV21-1 and TRBJ1-2; the table's D gene call, TRBD1, was not cross checked with the DNA. TRBV21-1 is listed as a pseudogene. The CDR3 sequence is 15 residues long. The CDR3 DNA reads as TGTGCCAGCAGCACTAGACAGGGCTCTAACTATGGCTACACCTTC. Protein product: CASSTRQGSNYGYTF.

This clone has just one count. The chain has TRBV6-1 and TRBJ1-2; D is possibly TRBD1 (6 bases). Trimming stripped 1 base from V and 8 bases from J, with 14 bases between. The CDR3 is 14 residues long. The germline gives CDR1 MNHNS, CDR2 SASEGT. CDR3 nucleotide sequence: TGTGCCAGCAGTGAAGACGGCAGGGGCTGGGGCTACACCTTC. Translation: CASSEDGRGWGYTF.

This rearrangement joins TRBV3-1 (or the pseudogene TRBV3-2) to TRBJ1-6, with 9 bases identical to TRBD1. This CDR3 region has 14 residues. Per the germline V gene, CDR1 is LGHDT and CDR2 is YNNKEL (reference sequence). J lost 11 bases, V lost 3 bases, and 5 bases had no gene match. CDR3 in DNA: TGTGCCAGCAGCCAGGGACAGGGTGGGACACCCCTCCACTTT. Translating it yields CASSQGQGGTPLHF.

The chain recombines TRBV6-5 with TRBJ1-2, with 8 bases aligning to TRBD1. The germline CDR1 and CDR2 sequences are MNHEY and SVGAGI. This CDR3 is built from 13 residues. Trimming removed 6 bases from V and 7 bases from J; junction bases left unmatched: 7. The CDR3 DNA follows: TGTGCCAGCAGGCGGGACAGGCTGAGTGGCTACACCTTC. It codes for CASRRDRLSGYTF.

V and J are TRBV6-5 and TRBJ2-2, with D hard to call. This CDR3 is built from 12 residues. The germline V and J ends were trimmed by 6 bases and 8 bases, with 10 bases remaining between them. Germline CDR1 MNHEY, CDR2 SVGAGI. CDR3 protein: CASRLIAGELFF. CDR3 DNA: TGTGCCAGCAGGCTAATCGCGGGGGAGCTGTTTTTT.

CDR3 in DNA: TGTGCCAGCAGTCCAGGACAGGGAGGGGGCTACACCTTC. It yields the protein CASSPGQGGGYTF. The chain joins TRBV3-1 (or the pseudogene TRBV3-2) to TRBJ1-2; 8 bases align to TRBD1. There are 13 residues in the CDR3. Per the germline V gene, CDR1 is LGHDT and CDR2 is YNNKEL (reference sequence). With V trimmed by 6 bases and J by 8 bases, 8 bases remained unmatched.